A selection of T cell receptor beta chains follows, all from one sample in a study of early T cells in non-severe SARS-CoV-2 infection. TCRdb reprocessed the 5' RACE reads via MiXCR and lists one record per CDR3 protein. The sample contains 65,000 to 85,000 distinct CDR3 sequences, around a tenth of which appear only once. Sequenced input: whole blood. Source of these receptors: an adult who was a healthcare worker with PCR-confirmed SARS-CoV-2 infection or an uninfected control (not recorded which). CDR3s include the opening cysteine and the closing phenylalanine or tryptophan. Each record gives: V gene, J gene, D gene, clone size, CDR3 DNA, CDR3 protein. The D gene is left open where the match is weak. Where a row states a size, it is once, few, many or the class of an expanded clone; other rows omit it.

>TRBV11-2|TRBJ2-1|TRBD2|few
TGTGCCAGCAGCTACGTAGCGGGGGGATACAATGAGCAGTTCTTC
CASSYVAGGYNEQFF
>TRBV2|TRBJ1-2|TRBD1|many
TGTGCCAGCAGCGCAGGACAGGGGACCTATGGCTACACCTTC
CASSAGQGTYGYTF
>TRBV20-1|TRBJ2-6|TRBD2|many
TGCAGTGCTGGGAGGGTCTCCGGGGCCAACGTCCTGACTTTC
CSAGRVSGANVLTF
>TRBV15|TRBJ2-7|NA|NA
TGTGCCACCAGCAGAGAGGCTAGCACCTCCTCCGAGCAGTACTTC
CATSREASTSSEQYF
>TRBV12-3/TRBV12-4|TRBJ1-2|NA|few
TGTGCCAGCATTGACTATGGCTACACCTTC
CASIDYGYTF
>TRBV5-6|TRBJ2-3|NA|many
TGTGCCAGCAGCCTCCGGCTAGCTGCAAGCACAGATACGCAGTATTTT
CASSLRLAASTDTQYF
>TRBV7-9|TRBJ2-1|TRBD1|many
TGTGCCAGCAGCACAGCTGACAGGGGGCCCCATGAGCAGTTCTTC
CASSTADRGPHEQFF
>TRBV5-1|TRBJ2-1|TRBD2|many
TGCGCCAGCAGCTGGTCTAGCGGGAGGCCGAAAACCTACAATGAGCAGTTCTTC
CASSWSSGRPKTYNEQFF
>TRBV6-5|TRBJ1-3|NA|NA
TGTGCCAGCAGTTTCCTTGACACCATATATTTT
CASSFLDTIYF
>TRBV29-1|TRBJ1-2|NA|few
TGCAGCGTTGACACGGGACTGTCGAGCTATGGCTACACCTTC
CSVDTGLSSYGYTF
>TRBV4-1|TRBJ2-1|NA|NA
TGCGCCAGCAGCCTATCTACCTCCTACAATGAGCAGTTCTTC
CASSLSTSYNEQFF
>TRBV29-1|TRBJ2-7|NA|many
TGCAGCGTACGCTGGGGGGAAAGCCCCTACGAGCAGTACTTC
CSVRWGESPYEQYF
>TRBV9|TRBJ1-2|NA|NA
TGTGCCAGCAGCCTAGCGGGGGGCGCTGATGGCTACACCTTC
CASSLAGGADGYTF
>TRBV19|TRBJ2-5|TRBD2|many
TGTGCCAGTAGTATAGATCATGGACTAGGTGGACAAGAGACCCAGTACTTC
CASSIDHGLGGQETQYF
>TRBV10-3|TRBJ2-7|NA|many
TGTGCCATCCAGACAGACTACGAGCAGTACTTC
CAIQTDYEQYF
>TRBV7-9|TRBJ1-2|NA|NA
TGTGCCAGCAGCTTATGGGGTCAGGATGGCTACACCTTC
CASSLWGQDGYTF
>TRBV4-2|TRBJ2-5|TRBD2|few
TGTGCCAGCAGCCCGCACCCCACCCTAGCGGCCCAAGAGACCCAGTACTTC
CASSPHPTLAAQETQYF
>TRBV7-9|TRBJ2-2|TRBD2|many
TGTGCCAGCAGCCAGCGGGAGTCCAATAACACCGGGGAGCTGTTTTTT
CASSQRESNNTGELFF
>TRBV6-5|TRBJ2-7|TRBD2|few
TGTGCCAGCAGCCCCCAGCGGGGGAGCGAGGGCTACGAGCAGTACTTC
CASSPQRGSEGYEQYF
>TRBV6-1|TRBJ2-5|NA|NA
TGTGCCAGCAGACCAGGGACTTTCTCGTGGCAAGAGACCCAGTACTTC
CASRPGTFSWQETQYF
>TRBV5-1|TRBJ2-1|TRBD2|many
TGCGCCAGCAGCTTGGCCGAAGGACTAGCGGGATCACCGGGACTACACAATGAGCAGTTCTTC
CASSLAEGLAGSPGLHNEQFF
>TRBV12-3/TRBV12-4|TRBJ2-1|TRBD2|few
TGTGCCAGCAGTTCCGGGACTAGCGGCCACTCCTACAATGAGCAGTTCTTC
CASSSGTSGHSYNEQFF
>TRBV19|TRBJ2-7|TRBD1|few
TGTGCCAGTAGTATAAACGGACAGGGTTCCTACGAGCAGTACTTC
CASSINGQGSYEQYF
>TRBV7-6|TRBJ2-5|NA|many
TGTGCCAGCAGCTTAGAACGGGTGGGCAAGGAGACCCAGTACTTC
CASSLERVGKETQYF
>TRBV27|TRBJ1-1|NA|NA
TGTGCCAGCAGTTTTCTGGGGGTGAACACTGAAGCTTTCTTT
CASSFLGVNTEAFF
>TRBV29-1|TRBJ2-3|TRBD1|NA
TGCAGCGTTGAACGGTCAGGGGGCTTCACAGATACGCAGTATTTT
CSVERSGGFTDTQYF
>TRBV20-1|TRBJ2-7|TRBD1|few
TGCAGTGCGATTCTGCCAGGGGGCCCCTACGAGCAGTACTTC
CSAILPGGPYEQYF
>TRBV3-1|TRBJ2-2|NA|NA
TGTGCCAGCAGCCGACGGACGACGAACACCGGGGAGCTGTTTTTT
CASSRRTTNTGELFF
>TRBV5-1|TRBJ2-5|NA|few
TGCGCCAGCAGCCTGGGGAATCGGGGGAGCGAGACCCAGTACTTC
CASSLGNRGSETQYF
>TRBV7-9|TRBJ1-1|TRBD1|NA
TGTGCCAGCAGCTTAGCGTACACGGGACAGCGTGGCGCTGAAGCTTTCTTT
CASSLAYTGQRGAEAFF
>TRBV2|TRBJ2-1|NA|few
TGTGCCAGCACGTGGGGTGGGAGTGAGCAGTTCTTC
CASTWGGSEQFF
>TRBV4-2|TRBJ2-4|TRBD2|many
TGTGCCAGCAGCCATCTTCTAGCGGACCTAGCCAAAAACATTCAGTACTTC
CASSHLLADLAKNIQYF
>TRBV2|TRBJ1-6|NA|many
TGTGCCAGCAGGGACAGCTCCTATAATTCACCCCTCCACTTT
CASRDSSYNSPLHF